The 26 T cell receptor beta chains in this list originate from one sample, sequenced in a study of blood T cell repertoires in COVID-19. This table comes from immunoSEQ multiplex PCR, and its TCRdb copy is limited to in-frame clones, with some not included. This table has a few hundred thousand clones, 88% appearing once. Sequenced sample: PBMCs or T cells enriched from blood (not recorded which). These receptors came from a woman aged 40-49 years with acute COVID-19.

CDR3 DNA: TGCAGTGCTAGTTGGCAGCGGGGGGGAGCTTTCTTT. Translated: CSASWQRGGAFF. The chain links TRBV20-1 to TRBJ1-1; possibly TRBD1 for D (5 bases). This CDR3 comprises 12 residues. The germline V gene encodes CDR1 DFQATT and CDR2 SNEGSKA (reference sequence). V was clipped by 3 bases and J by 10 bases, with 15 bases between them.

The chain is built from TRBV4-1 and TRBJ2-1, with D possibly matching TRBD2 (5 bases). The CDR3 sequence is 15 residues long. Germline assignment: CDR1 MGHRA and CDR2 YSYEKL. Trimming left V 4 bases short and J 0 bases short, with 10 bases between. CDR3 sequence (DNA): TGCGCCAGCAGCCTGGACTTTGGCTCCTACAATGAGCAGTTCTTC. Translation: CASSLDFGSYNEQFF.

This chain connects TRBV12-3 or TRBV12-4 to TRBJ1-3; 9 bases are shared with TRBD1. CDR3 size: 13 residues. Trimming took 5 bases from V and 9 from J; bases not matched to a gene: 5. CDR3 nucleotide sequence: TGTGCCAGCAGTGGGACAGGGTTCCCCACCATATATTTT. Its translation is CASSGTGFPTIYF.

Turning to this clone: This CDR3 is also generated by other DNA sequences in the sample. V usage is TRBV7-9 and J usage is TRBJ2-1; 14 nucleotides match TRBD2. The CDR3 has 15 amino acids. Germline trimming cut 5 bases from V and 7 bases from J; bases unmatched to any gene: 4. Per the germline V gene, CDR1 is SEHNR and CDR2 is FQNEAQ (reference sequence). DNA of the CDR3: TGTGCCAGCAGCCCGGGACTAGCGGGAGATAATGAGCAGTTCTTC. This sequence encodes CASSPGLAGDNEQFF.

V gene TRBV25-1 combines with J gene TRBJ1-3; 11 nucleotides line up with TRBD1. CDR3 length equals 15 residues. The trim removed 8 bases at V and 4 bases at J, leaving 7 bases unmatched. Germline V gives CDR1 MGHDK, CDR2 SYGVNS. The CDR3 protein is CASVRDRGFGNTIYF. The CDR3 nucleotides read TGTGCCAGCGTTAGGGACAGGGGGTTCGGAAACACCATATATTTT.

V gene TRBV19 combines with J gene TRBJ1-2, with D hard to call. Germline CDR1 reads LNHDA; CDR2 reads SQIVND (reference sequence). This CDR3 region has 14 residues. The V end lost 5 bases, the J end lost 4 bases, and 14 bases lay between the germline ends. The CDR3, as DNA: TGTGCCAGTAGTCCCCAAGAGGGAGGCTATGGCTACACCTTC. Residues: CASSPQEGGYGYTF.

The chain links TRBV5-1 to TRBJ2-1, with D possibly being TRBD1 (5 bases). Germline lookup yields CDR1 SGHRS and CDR2 YFSETQ. CDR3 size: 16 residues. Trimming took off 0 bases at V and 4 bases at J, with 14 bases between the two ends. This chain's CDR3 is CASSLEERQSYNEQFF. The DNA for the CDR3 is TGCGCCAGCAGCTTGGAGGAGAGACAGTCATACAATGAGCAGTTCTTC.

This clone appeared many times. V and J are TRBV7-9 and TRBJ2-3, with D possibly being TRBD1 (6 bases). CDR1 and CDR2 (germline): SEHNR, FQNEAQ (reference sequence). There are 14 residues in the CDR3. V gave up 4 bases and J gave up 2 bases, with 10 bases separating them. The CDR3 loop reads CASSSRTDTDTQYF. The CDR3 nucleotides are TGTGCCAGCAGCTCAAGGACAGACACAGATACGCAGTATTTT.

The V call is TRBV20-1, the J call TRBJ2-1, with no clear D. Trimming took 3 bases from V and 4 from J, leaving 10 bases between them. Per the germline V gene, CDR1 is DFQATT and CDR2 is SNEGSKA (reference sequence). The CDR3 sequence is 13 residues long. The CDR3 DNA sequence: TGCAGTGCTAGTAACCCTCAGTACAATGAGCAGTTCTTC. It codes for CSASNPQYNEQFF.

The CDR3 here is CASSSGLAGFSNTQYF. The CDR3 DNA reads as TGTGCCAGCAGCTCCGGACTAGCGGGATTTTCAAATACGCAGTATTTT. The chain combines TRBV11-2 with TRBJ2-3, with 12 nucleotides matching TRBD2. The germline V gene has CDR1 SGHAT and CDR2 FQNNGV. CDR3 size: 16 residues. The ends lost 4 bases at V and 7 bases at J; junction bases unmatched: 9.

The chain is built from TRBV11-3 and TRBJ2-7; the match to TRBD1 covers 8 bases. J was trimmed by 1 base and V by 1 base; bases with no gene match: 3. CDR1 is SGHNT and CDR2 is YENEEA in the germline V gene. The CDR3 sequence is 15 residues long. DNA of the CDR3: TGTGCCAGCAGCTTAGGACAGGGGCTTTCCTACGAGCAGTACGTC. Its translation is CASSLGQGLSYEQYV.

This clone was counted between two and nine times. The rearrangement uses TRBV7-3 and TRBJ2-2; 8 bases fit TRBD2. The CDR3 covers 16 residues. Unmatched junction bases numbered 8, after V lost 1 base and J lost 7 bases. CDR1 is SGHTA and CDR2 is FQGTGA in the germline V gene. The CDR3 DNA is TGTGCCAGCAGCTTAAATGGCGGGAGGAAAATCGGGGAGCTGTTTTTT. It translates to CASSLNGGRKIGELFF.

V and J are TRBV5-5 and TRBJ1-5; 7 bases line up with TRBD1. The V segment lost 3 bases and the J segment 7 bases; nucleotides outside the gene matches: 7. The CDR3 runs 14 residues. The germline gives CDR1 SGHKS, CDR2 YYEKEE (reference sequence). The CDR3 nucleotides read TGTGCCAGCAGCTACAGACAGGGCGGCCAGCCCCAGCATTTT. Translation gives CASSYRQGGQPQHF. The entire variable domain, with the rest obtained from reference TRBV5-5 and TRBJ1-5, is as follows: DAGVTQSPTHLIKTRGQQVTLRCSPISGHKSVSWYQQVLGQGPQFIFQYYEKEERGRGNFPDRFSARQFPNYSSELNVNALLLGDSALYLCASSYRQGGQPQHFGDGTRLSIL.

The CDR3 coding sequence is TGTGCCTGGACCCCCAAGGGGGGACTAGTGCGACCGAAGCAGTTCTTC. Its translation is CAWTPKGGLVRPKQFF. V and J are TRBV30 and TRBJ2-1; the match to TRBD2 covers 8 bases. The CDR3 is made up of 16 amino acids. Germline CDR1 is GTSNPN and CDR2 is SVGIG (reference sequence). With 4 bases clipped from V and 11 bases from J, the junction kept 19 bases outside the gene matches.

The chain recombines TRBV24-1 with TRBJ1-1; D is perhaps TRBD1 (6 bases). Germline CDR1 KGHDR, CDR2 SFDVKD. V was shortened by 3 bases and J by 6 bases, with 10 bases between the two germline ends. CDR3 size: 13 residues. CDR3 loop: CATSDPYRAEAFF. The CDR3 region has the DNA TGTGCCACCAGTGATCCCTACAGGGCTGAAGCTTTCTTT.

The chain has TRBV10-3 and TRBJ2-7; 7 bases agree with TRBD2. The V gene's germline CDR1 is ENHRY and CDR2 SYGVKD. The CDR3 contains 13 residues. The junction had 5 bases not matched to a gene; V was cut back by 5 bases and J by 4 bases. In DNA, the CDR3 is TGTGCCATCAGTCGACTAGCAGGGTACGAGCAGTACGTC. The encoded protein is CAISRLAGYEQYV.

This clone was observed once. This sequence joins TRBV3-1 (or the pseudogene TRBV3-2) and TRBJ2-5, with 9 bases fitting TRBD2. This CDR3 spans 12 amino acids. V shed 1 base and J 9 bases; nucleotides not matched to a gene: 0. The germline V gene encodes CDR1 LGHDT and CDR2 YNNKEL (reference sequence). Written as DNA, the CDR3 is TGTGCCAGCAGCCAAGGCGGGAGGGCCCAGTACTTC. Its translation is CASSQGGRAQYF.

This clone was seen a single time. The chain recombines TRBV7-2 with TRBJ1-6, with TRBD1 matching over 12 bases. This CDR3 comprises 16 residues. Per the germline V gene, CDR1 is SGHTA and CDR2 is FQGNSA. V gave up 2 bases and J gave up 9 bases; unmatched junction bases: 5. The CDR3 here is CASSLMGQGASSPLHF. CDR3 DNA sequence: TGTGCCAGCAGCTTAATGGGACAGGGGGCTAGTTCACCCCTCCACTTT.

CDR3 bases: TGTGCCTGGAGTGTAAGTCGTAGGACAGAAGCTTTCTTT. It codes for CAWSVSRRTEAFF. J is TRBJ1-1 and V is TRBV30, with D possibly being TRBD1 (5 bases). CDR3 length: 13 residues. Germline values: CDR1 GTSNPN, CDR2 SVGIG (reference sequence). V lost 0 bases to trimming and J lost 8 bases, with 13 bases between them.

The chain joins TRBV5-6 to TRBJ1-1; no clear D gene. CDR1 is SGHDT, CDR2 YYEEEE, per germline. Trimming pared 2 bases from V and 2 bases from J, leaving 7 bases between. The CDR3 extends over 13 amino acids. The CDR3 protein is CASSLSVNTEAFF. CDR3 nucleotides: TGTGCCAGCAGCTTATCAGTTAACACTGAAGCTTTCTTT.

V gene TRBV3-1 (or the pseudogene TRBV3-2) combines with J gene TRBJ1-5, with no clear D. Looked up from germline, CDR1 is LGHDT and CDR2 is YNNKEL (reference sequence). Trimming left V 1 base short and J 0 bases short, with 4 bases between. The CDR3 is 14 amino acids. The CDR3 DNA reads TGTGCCAGCAGCCAAGCGGGTAGCAATCAGCCCCAGCATTTT. It codes for CASSQAGSNQPQHF.

V usage is TRBV3-1 (or the pseudogene TRBV3-2) and J usage is TRBJ1-5; 10 nucleotides align to TRBD1. The CDR3 extends over 14 amino acids. V lost 3 bases, J lost 5 bases, and 1 base stayed unmatched. CDR1 and CDR2 (germline): LGHDT, YNNKEL (reference sequence). Here the CDR3 reads CASSQTGGDQPQHF. The CDR3, as DNA: TGTGCCAGCAGCCAGACAGGGGGCGATCAGCCCCAGCATTTT.

The chain joins TRBV4-1 to TRBJ1-2; tentative D call: TRBD1 (5 bases). Germline-derived CDR1 and CDR2 are MGHRA and YSYEKL. The CDR3 has 15 residues. With 3 bases removed from V and 4 bases from J, the gap between germline ends came to 15 bases. Written as DNA, the CDR3 is TGCGCCAGCAGCCATTCGACTCGGGGGGGCTATGGCTACACCTTC. It yields the protein CASSHSTRGGYGYTF.

The gene calls are TRBV29-1 and TRBJ2-1, with TRBD2 matching over 7 bases. The germline gives CDR1 SQVTM, CDR2 ANQGSEA. The CDR3 loop spans 15 amino acids. J was trimmed by 4 bases and V by 2 bases; bases with no gene match: 8. CDR3 region: CSVERRLAEYNEQFF. CDR3 DNA: TGCAGCGTTGAAAGAAGGCTAGCGGAATACAATGAGCAGTTCTTC.

The gene calls are TRBV7-9 and TRBJ2-1, with 9 bases aligning to TRBD2. Trimming took 4 bases from V and 10 from J; bases not matched to a gene: 14. This CDR3 contains 16 residues. Germline lookup yields CDR1 SEHNR and CDR2 FQNEAQ (reference sequence). CDR3 protein: CASSSVGLAESWEQFF. The CDR3, as DNA: TGTGCCAGCAGCTCGGTGGGACTAGCAGAATCTTGGGAGCAGTTCTTC.

Written as DNA, the CDR3 is TGTGCCAGCAGTGCAAAGCGGGAGGGGTTTAGGTGGGAGACCCAGTACTTC. Translating it yields CASSAKREGFRWETQYF. The genes are TRBV27 and TRBJ2-5, with TRBD2 matching 10 bases. Germline V lookup: CDR1 MNHEY, CDR2 SMNVEV (reference sequence). The V and J ends lost 5 bases and 5 bases, in that order; junction bases with no gene match: 14. The CDR3 runs to 17 residues.